The 7 T cell receptor beta chains below all came from one sample that was sequenced in a study of shared clonotypes between healthy human individuals. Libraries were prepared by immunoSEQ multiplex PCR; TCRdb keeps only in-frame clonotypes and omits some of them. The table has about 680,000 clones, 72% seen once. What was sequenced was memory CD4+ T cells sorted from blood. Subset noted: CD45RA-negative fraction. Source of these receptors: a woman in her twenties or thirties in good health.

This clone was counted only a few times. J is TRBJ1-5 and V is TRBV19; D is unclear. In germline, CDR1 is LNHDA, CDR2 SQIVND (reference sequence). The CDR3 consists of 16 residues. V shed 7 bases and J shed 1 base, with 17 bases lying between them. This CDR3 reads CASTRLGQSSNQPQHF. DNA for the CDR3: TGTGCCAGTACCCGACTGGGTCAGAGCAGCAATCAGCCCCAGCATTTT.

The rearrangement uses TRBV5-1 and TRBJ2-3; 12 nucleotides align to TRBD2. CDR1 is SGHRS, CDR2 YFSETQ, per germline. With 5 bases clipped from V and 0 bases from J, the junction kept 4 bases outside the gene matches. The CDR3 runs 16 residues. CDR3 amino acids: CASSSLAGGSTDTQYF. The CDR3 bases are TGCGCCAGCAGTTCACTAGCGGGAGGTAGCACAGATACGCAGTATTTT.

The chain employs TRBV27 and TRBJ2-5; TRBD2 is a possible D gene (6 bases). Looked up from germline, CDR1 is MNHEY and CDR2 is SMNVEV (reference sequence). This CDR3 contains 17 residues. V dropped 5 bases and J dropped 5 bases, with 24 bases sitting between them. CDR3: CASSHAKTAGSGETQYF. The CDR3 DNA reads TGTGCCAGCAGTCACGCCAAGACAGCCGGGAGTGGGGAGACCCAGTACTTC.

The CDR3 DNA is TGTGCCAGCAGCCTCCGAATGAGACAGGCCCTTCAAGAGACCCAGTACTTC. Amino acid sequence: CASSLRMRQALQETQYF. The chain joins TRBV5-6 to TRBJ2-5, with D perhaps TRBD1 (6 bases). Trimming cost V 4 bases and J 2 bases, with 21 bases left between them. CDR3 length equals 17 residues. Germline CDR1 SGHDT, CDR2 YYEEEE.

The V gene is TRBV7-9, the J gene TRBJ2-1, with unresolved D. Trimming shortened V by 2 bases and J by 0 bases, and 8 bases separated the two germline ends. The CDR3 consists of 15 residues. In germline, CDR1 is SEHNR, CDR2 FQNEAQ (reference sequence). CDR3 DNA sequence: TGTGCCAGCAGCTTATCGGCTGTCTCCTACAATGAGCAGTTCTTC. It translates to CASSLSAVSYNEQFF.

This chain joins TRBV5-6 and TRBJ1-2; 7 nucleotides agree with TRBD1. This CDR3 has 14 residues. The germline V gene encodes CDR1 SGHDT and CDR2 YYEEEE. Trimming removed 3 bases from V and 2 bases from J; junction bases left unmatched: 4. Written as DNA, the CDR3 is TGTGCCAGCAGCTGGGACAGAAGGAACTATGGCTACACCTTC. Its translation is CASSWDRRNYGYTF.

This clone was detected only a few times. V usage is TRBV5-1 and J usage is TRBJ1-1; 9 positions match TRBD1. Trimming removed 1 base from V and 4 bases from J; junction bases left unmatched: 8. The CDR3 runs 16 residues. The germline CDR1 and CDR2 sequences are SGHRS and YFSETQ. This CDR3 reads CASSLSGQGFGTEAFF. The DNA of the CDR3 is TGCGCCAGCAGCTTGAGCGGACAGGGGTTTGGCACTGAAGCTTTCTTT.